Sequencing of this T cell receptor (beta chain) was carried out in a study of blood T cell repertoires in COVID-19. Study-wide context: The analysed material was cDNA or gDNA that came from T cells, B-cell-depleted T cells, or PBMCs.

Germline CDR1 and CDR2: SEHNR and FQNEAQ (reference sequence). CDR3 length equals 13 residues. V was trimmed by 5 bases and J by 7 bases, leaving 11 bases between them. Method: immunoSEQ multiplex PCR; TCRdb's copy keeps in-frame clones and lacks some. The sample lists roughly 130,000 clones, around 80% occurring once. This sequence joins TRBV7-9 and TRBJ2-2; D may be TRBD2 (6 bases). This TCR was sampled from a woman aged 60 to 75 with acute or convalescent COVID-19. Sequenced material: peripheral blood. The CDR3 region is CASSGEVGGELFF. For the CDR3, the DNA is TGTGCCAGCAGCGGGGAGGTAGGCGGGGAGCTGTTTTTT.